The source of this T cell receptor (beta chain) is a study of cytomegalovirus exposure and HLA in healthy donors. Study-wide results and limits: A later analysis by the authors found several of the most significant clusters apparently linked to common viral pathogens.

13 Jbeta primers and 60 Vbeta primers were used for the PCR. Sequenced by immunoSEQ multiplex PCR; TCRdb stores in-frame clones only, minus some. The sample includes over 55,000 clones, around 85% of them seen just once. This CDR3 has 14 residues. Germline V gene data show CDR1 as SNHLY and CDR2 as FYNNEI. Trimming shortened V by 3 bases and J by 4 bases, and 12 bases separated the two germline ends. In regard to this clone: No antigen is known for it.

Though nominally healthy at sampling, donors likely had unrecorded immune exposures. The sequenced sample was PBMCs. The V call is TRBV2, the J call TRBJ1-1, with D maybe TRBD1 (6 bases). The sequence derives from a middle-aged man in good health and CMV-seronegative. The DNA for the CDR3 is TGTGCCAGCAGTGACGGACAGCTGGGCACTGAAGCTTTCTTT. Residues: CASSDGQLGTEAFF.